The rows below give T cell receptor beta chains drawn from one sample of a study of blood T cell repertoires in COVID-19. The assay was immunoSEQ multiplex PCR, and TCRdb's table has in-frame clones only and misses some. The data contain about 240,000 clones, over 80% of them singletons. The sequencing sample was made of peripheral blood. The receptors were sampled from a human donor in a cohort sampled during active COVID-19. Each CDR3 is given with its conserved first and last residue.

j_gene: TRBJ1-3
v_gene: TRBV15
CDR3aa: CATSRDGGQPGNTIYF

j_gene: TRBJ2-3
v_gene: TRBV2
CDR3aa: CASSARGSTDTQYF

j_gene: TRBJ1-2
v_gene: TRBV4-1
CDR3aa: CASSQPPKRVPYGYTF

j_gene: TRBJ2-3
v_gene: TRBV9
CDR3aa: CASGRRASGTDTQYF

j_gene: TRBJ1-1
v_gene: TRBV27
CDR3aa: CASLGGHGTEAFF

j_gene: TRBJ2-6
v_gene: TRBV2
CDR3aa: CASRGISGANVLTF

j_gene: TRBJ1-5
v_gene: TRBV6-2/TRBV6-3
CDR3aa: CASSWNRGNSNQPQHF

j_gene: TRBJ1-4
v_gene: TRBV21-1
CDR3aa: CASSDRDRDFWGEKLFF

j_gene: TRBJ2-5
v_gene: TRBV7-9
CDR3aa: CASSPGFGETQYF

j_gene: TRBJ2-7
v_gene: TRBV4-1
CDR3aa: CASSQDHGGSASYYEQYF

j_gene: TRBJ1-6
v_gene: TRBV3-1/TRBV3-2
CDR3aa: CASSHRQGTRTPLHF

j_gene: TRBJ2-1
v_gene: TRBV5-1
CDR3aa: CASSLGEFYNEQFF

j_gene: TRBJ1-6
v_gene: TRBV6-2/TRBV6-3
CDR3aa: CASSQGLSGNSPLHF

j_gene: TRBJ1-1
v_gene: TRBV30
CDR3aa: CAWAWDRNTEAFF

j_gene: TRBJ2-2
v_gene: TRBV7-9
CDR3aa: CASSPTGLAGTGELFF

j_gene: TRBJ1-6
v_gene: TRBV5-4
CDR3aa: CASSLARGHIFHF

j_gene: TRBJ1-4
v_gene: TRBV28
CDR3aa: CASSLLSREKLFF

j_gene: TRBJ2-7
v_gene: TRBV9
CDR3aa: CASSLLTGQSVYEQYF

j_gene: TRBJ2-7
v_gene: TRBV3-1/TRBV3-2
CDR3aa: CASRRDKDRSYEQYF

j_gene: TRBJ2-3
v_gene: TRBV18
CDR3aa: CASSPLTDSTDTQYF

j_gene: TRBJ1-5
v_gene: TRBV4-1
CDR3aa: CASSQVGRGSRQPQHF

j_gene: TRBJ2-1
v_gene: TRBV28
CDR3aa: CASTWRGKTYNEQFF

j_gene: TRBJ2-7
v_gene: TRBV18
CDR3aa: CASSDQASTGLYEQYF

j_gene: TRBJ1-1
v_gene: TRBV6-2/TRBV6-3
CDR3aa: CASSYLGQGDAFF

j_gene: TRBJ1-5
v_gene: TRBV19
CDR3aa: CASSIDLTGNGNQPQHF

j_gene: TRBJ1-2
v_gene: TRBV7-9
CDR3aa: CASSVQGLGGYTF

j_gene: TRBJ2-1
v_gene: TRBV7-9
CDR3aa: CASSLDGGVYNEQFF

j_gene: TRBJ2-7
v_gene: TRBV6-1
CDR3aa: CASSEGGRGTYEQYF

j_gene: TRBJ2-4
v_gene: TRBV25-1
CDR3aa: CASSETGHQAKNIQYF

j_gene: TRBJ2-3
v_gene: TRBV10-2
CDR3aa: CASSESAGGADTQYF

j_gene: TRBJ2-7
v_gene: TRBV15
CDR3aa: CATSRRSGSYEQYF

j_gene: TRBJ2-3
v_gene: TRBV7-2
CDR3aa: CASTRGSGSSGDTQYF

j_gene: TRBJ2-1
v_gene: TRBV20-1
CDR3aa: CSAHGRGGQFF